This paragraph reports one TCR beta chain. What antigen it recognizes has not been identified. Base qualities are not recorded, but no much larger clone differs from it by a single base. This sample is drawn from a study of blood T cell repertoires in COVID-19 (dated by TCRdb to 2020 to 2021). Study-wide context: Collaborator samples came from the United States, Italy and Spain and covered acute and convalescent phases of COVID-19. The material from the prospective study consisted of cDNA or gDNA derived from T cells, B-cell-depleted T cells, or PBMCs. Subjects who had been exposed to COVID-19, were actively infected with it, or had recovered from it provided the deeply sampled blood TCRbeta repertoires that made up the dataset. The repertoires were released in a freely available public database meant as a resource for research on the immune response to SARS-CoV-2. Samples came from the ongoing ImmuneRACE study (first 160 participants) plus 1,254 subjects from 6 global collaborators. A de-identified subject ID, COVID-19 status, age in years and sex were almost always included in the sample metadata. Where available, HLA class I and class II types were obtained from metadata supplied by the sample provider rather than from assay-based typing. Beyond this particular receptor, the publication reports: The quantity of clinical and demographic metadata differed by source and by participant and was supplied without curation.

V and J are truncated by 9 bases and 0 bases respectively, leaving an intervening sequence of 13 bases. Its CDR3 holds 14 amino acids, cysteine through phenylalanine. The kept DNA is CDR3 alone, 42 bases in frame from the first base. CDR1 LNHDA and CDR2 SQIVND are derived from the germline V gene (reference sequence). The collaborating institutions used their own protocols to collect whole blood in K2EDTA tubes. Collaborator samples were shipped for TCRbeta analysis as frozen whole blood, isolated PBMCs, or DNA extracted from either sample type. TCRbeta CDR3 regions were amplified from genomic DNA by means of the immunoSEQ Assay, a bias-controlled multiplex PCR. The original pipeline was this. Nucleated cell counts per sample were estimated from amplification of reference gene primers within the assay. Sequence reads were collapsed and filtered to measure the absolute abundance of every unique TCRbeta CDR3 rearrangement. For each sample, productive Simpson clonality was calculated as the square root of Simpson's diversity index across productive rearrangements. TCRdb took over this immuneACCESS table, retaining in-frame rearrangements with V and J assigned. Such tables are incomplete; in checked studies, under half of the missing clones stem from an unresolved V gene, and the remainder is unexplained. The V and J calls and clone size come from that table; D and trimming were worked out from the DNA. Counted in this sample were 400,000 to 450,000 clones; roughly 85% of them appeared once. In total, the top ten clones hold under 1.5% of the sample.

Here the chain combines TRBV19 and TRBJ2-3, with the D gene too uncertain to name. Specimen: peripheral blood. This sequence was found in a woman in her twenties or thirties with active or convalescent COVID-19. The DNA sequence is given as TGTGCCAGCACCGGCGGTCCTAGCACAGATACGCAGTATTTT. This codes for CASTGGPSTDTQYF.